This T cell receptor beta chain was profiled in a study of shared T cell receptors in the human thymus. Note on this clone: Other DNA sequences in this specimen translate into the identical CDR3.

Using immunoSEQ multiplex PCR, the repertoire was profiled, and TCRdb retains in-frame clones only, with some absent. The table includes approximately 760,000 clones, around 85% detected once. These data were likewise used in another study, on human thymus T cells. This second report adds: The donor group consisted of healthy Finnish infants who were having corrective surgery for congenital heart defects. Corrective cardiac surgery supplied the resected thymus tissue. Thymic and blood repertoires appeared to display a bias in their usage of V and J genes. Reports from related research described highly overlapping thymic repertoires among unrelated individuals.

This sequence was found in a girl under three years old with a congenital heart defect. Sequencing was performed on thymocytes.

The CDR3, as DNA: TGTGCCTGGAGTGTTGTTCTTCTGGTTGCGGCGTCACCCCTCCACTTT. The encoded protein is CAWSVVLLVAASPLHF. The V call is TRBV30, the J call TRBJ1-6; D uncertain. Trimming cost V 0 bases and J 10 bases, with 19 bases left between them. Germline loops: CDR1 GTSNPN, CDR2 SVGIG (reference sequence). The CDR3 runs to 16 residues.